Listed below are T cell receptor beta chains from one sample, sequenced in a study of blood T cell repertoires in COVID-19. Assay: immunoSEQ multiplex PCR; the TCRdb copy retains only in-frame clones and omits some. The data contain 140,000 to 150,000 clones, 85% to 90% of them singletons. The sample consisted of peripheral blood. These receptors were collected from a man aged 50-60 years who had recovered from COVID-19. Each CDR3 is given with its conserved first and last residue. The D gene is left open where the match is weak. Rows give clone size only sometimes, using once, few, many, or a class for an expanded clone.

TRBV27	14	NA	TRBJ1-5	NA	CASSLSGGNQPQHF	TGTGCCAGCAGTTTATCGGGGGGGAATCAGCCCCAGCATTTT
TRBV19	16	TRBD1	TRBJ2-5	once	CASSGERTGEQETQYF	TGTGCCAGTAGTGGGGAGAGGACAGGGGAACAAGAGACCCAGTACTTC
TRBV4-3	13	NA	TRBJ2-2	NA	CASMGGNTGELFF	TGCGCCAGCATGGGGGGGAACACCGGGGAGCTGTTTTTT
TRBV14	16	NA	TRBJ2-2	NA	CASSQVRAENTGELFF	TGTGCCAGCAGCCAGGTCCGAGCCGAGAACACCGGGGAGCTGTTTTTT
TRBV6-2/TRBV6-3	15	NA	TRBJ2-3	NA	CASSYHDGGTDTQYF	TGTGCCAGCAGTTACCACGACGGGGGCACAGATACGCAGTATTTT
TRBV18	12	NA	TRBJ1-1	NA	CASSVQNTEAFF	TGTGCCAGCTCAGTACAGAACACTGAAGCTTTCTTT
TRBV2	15	NA	TRBJ1-6	NA	CASSPGGAMYSPLHF	TGTGCCAGCTCCCCGGGGGGGGCGATGTATTCACCCCTCCACTTT
TRBV7-3	15	TRBD1	TRBJ2-1	NA	CASSPDRGPYNEQFF	TGTGCCAGCAGCCCGGACAGGGGTCCCTACAATGAGCAGTTCTTC
TRBV6-2/TRBV6-3	13	NA	TRBJ1-6	NA	CASSYGGGSPLHF	TGTGCCAGCAGTTACGGGGGGGGATCACCCCTCCACTTT
TRBV29-1	13	TRBD1	TRBJ1-1	NA	CSVDKQGSTEAFF	TGCAGCGTTGATAAACAGGGGAGCACTGAAGCTTTCTTT
TRBV12-3/TRBV12-4	12	TRBD1	TRBJ1-1	few	CASSLQGWEAFF	TGTGCCAGCAGTCTACAGGGGTGGGAGGCTTTCTTT
TRBV3-1/TRBV3-2	14	NA	TRBJ1-4	NA	CASSQVATNEKLFF	TGTGCCAGCAGCCAAGTAGCAACTAATGAAAAACTGTTTTTT
TRBV5-6	16	TRBD1	TRBJ2-1	NA	CASSFNAGGSYNEQFF	TGTGCCAGCAGCTTTAACGCAGGGGGCTCCTACAATGAGCAGTTCTTC
TRBV19	19	TRBD1	TRBJ1-1	NA	CASIHSRDSRRGLNTEAFF	TGTGCCAGTATCCATTCCCGGGACAGCCGGAGAGGGCTGAACACTGAAGCTTTCTTT